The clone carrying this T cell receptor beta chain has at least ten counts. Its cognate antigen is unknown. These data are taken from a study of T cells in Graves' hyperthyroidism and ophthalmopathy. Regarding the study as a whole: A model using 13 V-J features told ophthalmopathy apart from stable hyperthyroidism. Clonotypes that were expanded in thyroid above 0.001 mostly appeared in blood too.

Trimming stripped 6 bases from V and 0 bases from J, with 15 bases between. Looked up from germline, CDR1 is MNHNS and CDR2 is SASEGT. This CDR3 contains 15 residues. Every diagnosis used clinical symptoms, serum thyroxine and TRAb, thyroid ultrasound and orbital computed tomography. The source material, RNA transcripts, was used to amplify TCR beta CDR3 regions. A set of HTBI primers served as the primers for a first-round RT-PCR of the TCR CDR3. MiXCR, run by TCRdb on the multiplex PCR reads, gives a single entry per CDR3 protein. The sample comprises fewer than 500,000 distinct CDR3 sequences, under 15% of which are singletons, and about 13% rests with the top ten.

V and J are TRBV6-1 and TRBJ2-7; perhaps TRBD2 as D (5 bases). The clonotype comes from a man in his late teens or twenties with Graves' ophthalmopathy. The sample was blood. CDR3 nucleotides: TGTGCCAGCAGGGTGGAAAGAGGGAGCTCCTACGAGCAGTACTTC. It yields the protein CASRVERGSSYEQYF.